This TCR beta chain was sequenced for a study of type 1 regulatory T cells listed by TCRdb under 2021. About the full investigation: An in vitro protocol by which a Tr1-enriched, alloantigen-specific CD4 T cell product named T-allo10 was generated was characterized in the study. T-allo10 was under clinical evaluation in patients with hematological malignancies receiving allogeneic hematopoietic stem cell transplantation.

The investigation overall reported the following: A more restricted TCR repertoire was observed in Tr1 cells than in non-Tr1 cells, and this restriction was interpreted in the study as alloantigen-induced clonal expansion.

Relative to germline, V is 5 bases shorter and J is 5 bases shorter, with 16 bases between their ends. The CDR3 has 16 amino acids, counting the end cysteine and phenylalanine. Of the read, only the CDR3 DNA is kept; its 48 bases are in frame from base 1. Concerning this clonotype itself: Its antigen target is currently unknown. Base qualities are not at hand, and no much larger clone is one base apart.

TCRdb names Illumina MiSeq as the instrument used. TCRdb trimmed the raw reads at Q25, called clones with MiXCR and kept productive beta chains. One record per CDR3 amino acid sequence lists the most common genes and DNA. The sample yields 60,000 to 70,000 distinct CDR3 sequences; almost 50% were counted once. The top ten clonotypes cover more than 2% of the sample. The sample consisted of cultured non-Tr1 T cells, either the whole culture or a sorted T cell fraction (not recorded which). The cell subset or site tag for this specimen amounts to: non-Tr1 population from the T-allo10 product. The rearrangement joined TRBV12-3 or TRBV12-4 to TRBJ1-6, and TRBD1 may be the D gene, going by 6 matching bases. This TCR came from a human donor in good health. The nucleotide sequence reads as follows: TGTGCCAGCAGTCCCGGGGGCAGCTTGAATAATTCACCCCTCCACTTT. Its product reads: CASSPGGSLNNSPLHF.